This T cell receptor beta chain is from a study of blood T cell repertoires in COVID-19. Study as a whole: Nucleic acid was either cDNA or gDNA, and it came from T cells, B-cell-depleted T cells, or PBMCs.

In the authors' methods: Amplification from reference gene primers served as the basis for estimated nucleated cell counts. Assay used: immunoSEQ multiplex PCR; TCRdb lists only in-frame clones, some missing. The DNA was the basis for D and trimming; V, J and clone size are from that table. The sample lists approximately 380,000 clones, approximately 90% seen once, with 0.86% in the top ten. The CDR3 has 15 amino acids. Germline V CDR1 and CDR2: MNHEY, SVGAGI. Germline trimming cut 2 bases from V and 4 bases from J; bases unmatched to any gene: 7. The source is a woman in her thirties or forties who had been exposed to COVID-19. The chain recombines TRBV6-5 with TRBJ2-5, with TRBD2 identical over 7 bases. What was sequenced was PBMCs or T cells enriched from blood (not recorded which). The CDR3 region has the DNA TGTGCCAGCAGTTACGGAAAGGGAGGGATAGAGACCCAGTACTTC. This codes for CASSYGKGGIETQYF.